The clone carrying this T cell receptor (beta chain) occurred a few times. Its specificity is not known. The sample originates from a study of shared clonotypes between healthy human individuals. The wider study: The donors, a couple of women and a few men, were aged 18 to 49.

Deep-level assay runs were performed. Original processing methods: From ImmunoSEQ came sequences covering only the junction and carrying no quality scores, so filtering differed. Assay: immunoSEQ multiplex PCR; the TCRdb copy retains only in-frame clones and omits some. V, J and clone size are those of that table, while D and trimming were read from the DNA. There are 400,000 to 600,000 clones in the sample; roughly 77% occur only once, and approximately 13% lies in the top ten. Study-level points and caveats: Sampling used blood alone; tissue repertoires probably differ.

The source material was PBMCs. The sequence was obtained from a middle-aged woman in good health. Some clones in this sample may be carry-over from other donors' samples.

Here the CDR3 reads CASSSREVGGGEQFF. DNA of the CDR3: TGCGCCAGCAGCTCCCGGGAGGTCGGCGGGGGTGAGCAGTTCTTC. The V call is TRBV5-1, the J call TRBJ2-1, with TRBD2 matching 7 bases. CDR1 is SGHRS, CDR2 YFSETQ, per germline. The CDR3 covers 15 residues. Trimming cost V 3 bases and J 9 bases; bases outside gene matches: 12. Together with reference TRBV5-1 and TRBJ2-1, the CDR3 gives the full variable domain: KAGVTQTPRYLIKTRGQQVTLSCSPISGHRSVSWYQQTPGQGLQFLFEYFSETQRNKGNFPGRFSGRQFSNSRSEMNVSTLELGDSALYLCASSSREVGGGEQFFGPGTRLTVL.